The rows below give T cell receptor beta chains drawn from one sample of a study of T cell responses to AZD1222 COVID-19 vaccine. Profiling relied on immunoSEQ multiplex PCR, and the TCRdb table lists in-frame clones only, not all of them. The repertoire has about 110,000 clones, around 88% of them found once; the top ten carry 6.5%. The sequenced sample was peripheral blood, obtained 28 days after the second AZD1222 dose. Receptors originate from an adult who received the AZD1222 COVID-19 vaccine. The conserved cysteine and the conserved F or W are not part of the CDR3 here. Fields, in order: CDR3 protein, V gene, J gene.

CDR3 protein: ASSQQGFEAF
V gene: TRBV6-6
J gene: TRBJ1-1

CDR3 protein: ASSLYFNGYT
V gene: TRBV12-3/TRBV12-4
J gene: TRBJ1-2

CDR3 protein: ASSRDRGANEQY
V gene: TRBV7-2
J gene: TRBJ2-7

CDR3 protein: ASRTGGAGEKLF
V gene: TRBV19
J gene: TRBJ1-4

CDR3 protein: ASSLGAASSSPLH
V gene: TRBV7-2
J gene: TRBJ1-6

CDR3 protein: ASTTGAAFNQPQH
V gene: TRBV19
J gene: TRBJ1-5

CDR3 protein: ASSRLLGETQY
V gene: TRBV4-1
J gene: TRBJ2-5

CDR3 protein: AISESPEQPQH
V gene: TRBV10-3
J gene: TRBJ1-5

CDR3 protein: ASSLGGQGYEKLF
V gene: TRBV7-6
J gene: TRBJ1-4

CDR3 protein: ASKGASGEKLF
V gene: TRBV6-6
J gene: TRBJ1-4

CDR3 protein: ASSRTGTEAF
V gene: TRBV19
J gene: TRBJ1-1

CDR3 protein: ASSYGLAGNQETQY
V gene: TRBV3-1/TRBV3-2
J gene: TRBJ2-5

CDR3 protein: ASTSDSNQPQH
V gene: TRBV7-2
J gene: TRBJ1-5

CDR3 protein: ASSRGQRAVTDTQY
V gene: TRBV19
J gene: TRBJ2-3

CDR3 protein: ASSLALDSPLH
V gene: TRBV5-5
J gene: TRBJ1-6

CDR3 protein: ASSLGPNYEQY
V gene: TRBV7-2
J gene: TRBJ2-7

CDR3 protein: ASSVTTGNTIY
V gene: TRBV7-2
J gene: TRBJ1-3

CDR3 protein: ASSPGQGNYGYT
V gene: TRBV3-1/TRBV3-2
J gene: TRBJ1-2

CDR3 protein: ASSVARGGLGTDTQY
V gene: TRBV9
J gene: TRBJ2-3

CDR3 protein: SAGQELSYT
V gene: TRBV20-1
J gene: TRBJ1-2

CDR3 protein: ASSPRAPGANEQF
V gene: TRBV18
J gene: TRBJ2-1

CDR3 protein: ASSLHGNYGYT
V gene: TRBV7-2
J gene: TRBJ1-2

CDR3 protein: ASSLVSRVDEQY
V gene: TRBV5-6
J gene: TRBJ2-7

CDR3 protein: ASSLEGGSYGYT
V gene: TRBV5-6
J gene: TRBJ1-2

CDR3 protein: ASSLDGRTNLGYT
V gene: TRBV27
J gene: TRBJ1-2

CDR3 protein: ASSPPRDRGSNNSPLH
V gene: TRBV28
J gene: TRBJ1-6

CDR3 protein: ASSPSPAEYGYT
V gene: TRBV7-3
J gene: TRBJ1-2